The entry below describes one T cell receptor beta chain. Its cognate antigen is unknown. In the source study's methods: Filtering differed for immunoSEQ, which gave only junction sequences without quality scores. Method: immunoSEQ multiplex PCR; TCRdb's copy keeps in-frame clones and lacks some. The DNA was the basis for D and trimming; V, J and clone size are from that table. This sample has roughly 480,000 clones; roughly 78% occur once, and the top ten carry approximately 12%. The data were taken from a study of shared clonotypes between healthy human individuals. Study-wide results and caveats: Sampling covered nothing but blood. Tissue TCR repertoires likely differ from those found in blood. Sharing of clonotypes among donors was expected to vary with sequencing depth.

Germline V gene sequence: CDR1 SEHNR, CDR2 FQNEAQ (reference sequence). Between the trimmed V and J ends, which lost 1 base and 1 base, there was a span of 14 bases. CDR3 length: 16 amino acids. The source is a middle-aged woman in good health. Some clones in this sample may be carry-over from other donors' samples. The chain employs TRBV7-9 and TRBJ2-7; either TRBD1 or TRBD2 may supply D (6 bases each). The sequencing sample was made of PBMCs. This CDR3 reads CASSLDGGGSSYEQYF. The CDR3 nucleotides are TGTGCCAGCAGCTTAGATGGAGGGGGGTCTTCCTACGAGCAGTACTTC.